This T cell receptor (beta chain) was profiled in a study of shared clonotypes between healthy human individuals. Study results and limitations: Clonotypes that were shared across a handful of donors made up approximately 5.1% of naive CD4 clonotypes.

The CDR3 extends over 15 amino acids. Trimming at V came to 3 bases and at J to 6 bases, leaving 7 bases not matched to a gene. The germline V gene encodes CDR1 MGHDK and CDR2 SYGVNS. Turning to this clone: Its antigen is not identified.

Sorted-subset replicate PCRs used about 0.2 ug of genomic DNA. This amount corresponded to 30,000 to 35,000 T cell genomes. Assay used: immunoSEQ multiplex PCR; TCRdb lists only in-frame clones, some missing. Here the sample spans around 1.9 million clones, about 92% being singletons. Naivety among CD8 cells was defined by CD45RO negativity and positive CCR7 selection, thereby excluding terminally differentiated effector memory CD45RA+ cells. The sequence came from a man aged 18 to 30 in good health. Some clones in this sample may be carry-over from other donors' samples. The sequenced material came from naive CD8+ T cells from PBMCs. The chain carries TRBV25-1 and TRBJ2-1, with 8 bases aligning to TRBD2. The CDR3 nucleotides read TGTGCCAGCAGTGAGGAGCGGGAGCTCTTCAATGAGCAGTTCTTC. Translation: CASSEERELFNEQFF.